The sequence of this TCR beta chain was determined in a study of blood T cell repertoires in COVID-19. The CDR3 contains 14 residues. V lost 3 bases to trimming and J lost 3 bases, with 9 bases between them. CDR1 and CDR2 (germline): LNHDA, SQIVND (reference sequence). The authors' processing: Reference gene primer amplification gave estimated nucleated cell counts. Here immunoSEQ multiplex PCR was the method, and the copy in TCRdb shows in-frame clones only, minus some. V and J calls and clone size come straight from that table; D and trimming were deduced from the DNA. This sample has about 210,000 clones, with about 90% found just once.

V and J are TRBV19 and TRBJ1-3; a weak D match, TRBD1 (5 bases). The clonotype originates from a man younger than 40 with acute or convalescent COVID-19. Material: peripheral blood. CDR3 region: CASSIDSLGNTIYF. CDR3 DNA sequence: TGTGCCAGTAGTATTGACAGTCTTGGAAACACCATATATTTT.